These 29 T cell receptor beta chains were sequenced from one sample in a study of cytomegalovirus exposure and HLA in healthy donors. 13 Jbeta primers and 60 Vbeta primers were used for the PCR. TCRdb's table, derived via immunoSEQ multiplex PCR, lists solely in-frame clones and lacks some. The sample shows about 160,000 clones, around 81% of them seen only once. Material for sequencing was PBMCs. These receptor sequences come from a man aged 40-49 years in good health and CMV-seronegative.

The genes are TRBV5-1 and TRBJ2-3; D is perhaps TRBD2 (5 bases). This CDR3 is built from 14 residues. Germline CDR1 SGHRS, CDR2 YFSETQ. Trimming took 6 bases from V and 6 from J, leaving 17 bases between them. The CDR3 spells CASNVTPLGDTQYF. In DNA form, the CDR3 reads TGCGCCAGCAATGTTACCCCACTAGGCGATACGCAGTATTTT.

CDR3 residues: CASSERGLPAWEYV. The DNA for the CDR3 is TGTGCCAGCAGTGAAAGGGGGCTCCCAGCCTGGGAGTACGTC. The chain combines TRBV2 with TRBJ2-7; 7 nucleotides agree with TRBD1. Germline V CDR1 and CDR2: SNHLY, FYNNEI. CDR3 length equals 14 residues. V gave up 2 bases and J gave up 11 bases; unmatched junction bases: 12.

The rearrangement uses TRBV27 and TRBJ2-5; D may be TRBD1 (6 bases). The J call may be in error: the DNA end matches TRBJ2-7 better. The CDR3 consists of 14 residues. Germline CDR1 MNHEY, CDR2 SMNVEV (reference sequence). The CDR3 region is CASSFAGTYYEQYF. For the CDR3, the DNA is TGTGCCAGCAGTTTTGCTGGGACATACTACGAGCAGTACTTC.

V gene TRBV11-1 combines with J gene TRBJ1-1, with 9 bases identical to TRBD1. The trim removed 3 bases at V and 4 bases at J, leaving 9 bases unmatched. Germline CDR1 reads SGHAT; CDR2 reads FQDESV (reference sequence). This CDR3 is 16 amino acids long. DNA for the CDR3: TGTGCCAGCAGCTTTCAACAGGGGGCTTCCGGCACTGAAGCTTTCTTT. It specifies CASSFQQGASGTEAFF.

The V and J genes are TRBV28 and TRBJ2-2; no firm D call. Trimming left V 2 bases short and J 2 bases short, with 9 bases between. CDR3 size: 15 residues. Germline loops: CDR1 MDHEN, CDR2 SYDVKM. CDR3 in amino acids: CASSLGLFNTGELFF. The CDR3 DNA reads as TGTGCCAGCAGTTTAGGGCTTTTTAACACCGGGGAGCTGTTTTTT.

The CDR3 nucleotides are TGTGCCAGTAGTCGTCCACGACAGGAATCTAATGAAAAACTGTTTTTT. As protein: CASSRPRQESNEKLFF. This chain uses TRBV19 with TRBJ1-4, with D maybe TRBD1 (6 bases). The CDR3 runs 16 residues. Trimming stripped 5 bases from V and 3 bases from J, with 16 bases between. From germline, CDR1 is LNHDA and CDR2 SQIVND (reference sequence).

The V call is TRBV6-1, the J call TRBJ1-1; D might be TRBD1 (5 bases). From germline, CDR1 is MNHNS and CDR2 SASEGT. V lost 4 bases and J 0 bases, leaving 9 bases between the germline ends. The CDR3 covers 14 residues. The chain's CDR3 is CASSATEMNTEAFF. The CDR3 coding sequence is TGTGCCAGCAGTGCGACAGAGATGAACACTGAAGCTTTCTTT.

V gene TRBV9 combines with J gene TRBJ2-7, with 11 bases matching TRBD1. Germline values: CDR1 SGDLS, CDR2 YYNGEE. Trimming at V came to 2 bases and at J to 4 bases, leaving 2 bases not matched to a gene. This CDR3 spans 14 amino acids. CDR3 sequence: CASSVGQGEYEQYF. The CDR3 coding sequence is TGTGCCAGCAGCGTGGGACAGGGGGAATACGAGCAGTACTTC.

The chain has TRBV5-1 and TRBJ1-4, with D maybe TRBD1 (6 bases). Per the germline V gene, CDR1 is SGHRS and CDR2 is YFSETQ. The CDR3 contains 14 residues. The ends were cut back, 3 bases at V and 8 bases at J, with 14 bases in the middle. CDR3 amino acids: CASSSGTPKEKLFF. The CDR3 DNA reads TGCGCCAGCAGCTCCGGGACACCAAAGGAAAAACTGTTTTTT.

J is TRBJ1-5 and V is TRBV6-1; D ambiguous. CDR1 and CDR2 from the germline V gene are MNHNS and SASEGT. The ends were cut back, 2 bases at V and 4 bases at J, with 9 bases in the middle. The CDR3 spans 14 residues. CDR3: CASSERWENQPQHF. CDR3 in DNA: TGTGCCAGCAGTGAAAGGTGGGAGAATCAGCCCCAGCATTTT.

The V call is TRBV7-2, the J call TRBJ1-4, with TRBD1 as a possible D gene (5 bases). V was clipped by 5 bases and J by 10 bases, with 23 bases between them. This CDR3 is 16 amino acids long. The germline gives CDR1 SGHTA, CDR2 FQGNSA. The CDR3 nucleotides read TGTGCCAGCAGCCGCCTACCTCGTGAGCGACAGTTAAAACTGTTTTTT. It codes for CASSRLPRERQLKLFF.

The table lists this clone with a count of one. This sequence joins TRBV7-6 and TRBJ1-2; no firm D call. V was pared by 3 bases and J by 8 bases, with 13 bases between. Germline values: CDR1 SGHVS, CDR2 FNYEAQ. The CDR3 contains 13 residues. The CDR3 DNA reads as TGTGCCAGCAGCTTTAGTGCGGGGAGCGGCTACACCTTC. Amino acid sequence: CASSFSAGSGYTF.

This chain joins TRBV30 and TRBJ2-7; 7 positions agree with TRBD1. The CDR3 is 13 residues long. The V segment lost 8 bases and the J segment 4 bases; nucleotides outside the gene matches: 11. Germline V gene data show CDR1 as GTSNPN and CDR2 as SVGIG (reference sequence). The CDR3 protein is CAASGQPIYEQYF. The CDR3 nucleotides are TGTGCCGCTTCGGGACAGCCGATTTACGAGCAGTACTTC.

The chain links TRBV4-1 to TRBJ1-1, with D unclear. Per the germline V gene, CDR1 is MGHRA and CDR2 is YSYEKL. The CDR3 covers 15 residues. V lost 3 bases, J lost 12 bases, and 23 bases lay in between. For the CDR3, the DNA is TGCGCCAGCAGCCACCCCCTTACCCGGGGTTTATGGACTTTCTTT. As protein: CASSHPLTRGLWTFF.

In this sample, this clone turned up a few times. This chain joins TRBV28 and TRBJ2-7; TRBD1 is a possible D gene (6 bases). The CDR3 totals 15 residues. Germline V gives CDR1 MDHEN, CDR2 SYDVKM. Trimming cost V 5 bases and J 2 bases, with 16 bases left between them. The CDR3 loop is CASSRPTRGTYEQYF. The CDR3 bases are TGTGCCAGCAGTCGGCCCACCAGGGGCACCTACGAGCAGTACTTC.

V is TRBV5-1 and J is TRBJ2-5; no clear D gene. CDR3 length: 12 residues. Germline V lookup: CDR1 SGHRS, CDR2 YFSETQ. With 0 bases removed from V and 10 bases from J, the gap between germline ends came to 10 bases. The CDR3 here is CASSLVSRDQYF. The CDR3 DNA is TGCGCCAGCAGCTTGGTTTCGCGTGACCAGTACTTC.

The genes are TRBV7-2 and TRBJ2-7; D is perhaps TRBD2 (5 bases). V lost 2 bases to trimming and J lost 3 bases, with 11 bases between them. The germline gives CDR1 SGHTA, CDR2 FQGNSA. The CDR3 has 14 amino acids. For the CDR3, the DNA is TGTGCCAGCAGCTTATCGTCTAGCAGCTACGAGCAGTACTTC. Translated: CASSLSSSSYEQYF.

The gene calls are TRBV6-1 and TRBJ2-1; D perhaps matches TRBD1 (7 bases). The germline V and J ends were trimmed by 4 bases and 2 bases, with 18 bases remaining between them. The CDR3 contains 17 residues. The V gene's germline CDR1 is MNHNS and CDR2 SASEGT. The DNA for the CDR3 is TGTGCCAGCAGTGCCGCAGGAGGGACAGAAGCCTACAATGAGCAGTTCTTC. Translation: CASSAAGGTEAYNEQFF.

This chain uses TRBV6-5 with TRBJ2-5; D is possibly TRBD1 (6 bases). Germline lookup yields CDR1 MNHEY and CDR2 SVGAGI. The CDR3 is made up of 13 amino acids. V lost 6 bases to trimming and J lost 7 bases, with 15 bases between them. The CDR3 protein is CASRTPGHRTQYF. The DNA of the CDR3 is TGTGCCAGCAGAACTCCGGGACATAGGACCCAGTACTTC.

The CDR3 region has the DNA TGCAGCGTTGGGAGGTTGCGGGAAGATACGCAGTATTTT. Amino acids: CSVGRLREDTQYF. The rearrangement uses TRBV29-1 and TRBJ2-3, with D maybe TRBD2 (6 bases). Germline V gene sequence: CDR1 SQVTM, CDR2 ANQGSEA. This CDR3 has 13 residues. The V gene lost 4 bases and the J gene lost 5 bases, with 13 bases spanning the gap.

This clone was counted a single time. V is TRBV6-1 and J is TRBJ2-7, with 8 positions matching TRBD2. V lost 7 bases to trimming and J lost 1 base; unmatched junction nucleotides: 6. The CDR3 runs 14 residues. CDR1 is MNHNS, CDR2 SASEGT, per germline. CDR3 sequence reads: CASKASGPSYEQYF. DNA for the CDR3: TGTGCCAGCAAGGCTAGCGGGCCTTCCTACGAGCAGTACTTC.

The chain links TRBV18 to TRBJ1-4; TRBD1 is a possible D gene (5 bases). This CDR3 is 15 amino acids long. V was pared by 3 bases and J by 5 bases, with 13 bases between. Germline CDR1 reads KGHSH; CDR2 reads LQKENI. The DNA for the CDR3 is TGTGCCAGCTCACCCCCGGGTAGGGGAAATGAAAAACTGTTTTTT. Translated, it gives CASSPPGRGNEKLFF. The full variable domain, completed using reference TRBV18 and TRBJ1-4, is NAGVMQNPRHLVRRRGQEARLRCSPMKGHSHVYWYRQLPEEGLKFMVYLQKENIIDESGMPKERFSAEFPKEGPSILRIQQVVRGDSAAYFCASSPPGRGNEKLFFGSGTQLSVL.

The genes are TRBV5-4 and TRBJ1-4; D is unresolved. Germline values: CDR1 SGHNT, CDR2 YYREEE (reference sequence). With 2 bases removed from V and 7 bases from J, the gap between germline ends came to 15 bases. This CDR3 has 15 residues. The CDR3 loop reads CASSLGAGMTEKLFF. The CDR3 nucleotides read TGTGCCAGCAGCTTAGGCGCGGGTATGACTGAAAAACTGTTTTTT.

The chain employs TRBV7-9 and TRBJ2-1; TRBD2 matches at 11 bases. Germline V lookup: CDR1 SEHNR, CDR2 FQNEAQ (reference sequence). V gave up 0 bases and J gave up 8 bases; unmatched junction bases: 3. This CDR3 contains 15 residues. The CDR3 bases are TGTGCCAGCAGCTTAGCTAGCGGGAGGGCCTATGAGCAGTTCTTC. Translating it yields CASSLASGRAYEQFF.

The chain combines TRBV5-4 with TRBJ1-1; D might be TRBD1 (6 bases). V was shortened by 3 bases and J by 8 bases, with 17 bases between the two germline ends. CDR3 length: 14 amino acids. Looked up from germline, CDR1 is SGHNT and CDR2 is YYREEE (reference sequence). CDR3 nucleotides: TGTGCCAGCAGCTCGCGAGGGGCTGACAGGGAAGCTTTCTTT. Its protein is CASSSRGADREAFF.

This sequence joins TRBV2 and TRBJ2-3, with D perhaps TRBD2 (5 bases). V lost 3 bases and J lost 1, with 14 bases in between. From germline, CDR1 is SNHLY and CDR2 FYNNEI. CDR3 length: 16 residues. The CDR3 DNA sequence: TGTGCCAGCAGTGATAACCTAGCTCTAGGCACAGATACGCAGTATTTT. Protein sequence: CASSDNLALGTDTQYF.

The rearrangement uses TRBV7-9 and TRBJ2-7, with D possibly being TRBD2 (6 bases). Germline assignment: CDR1 SEHNR and CDR2 FQNEAQ (reference sequence). CDR3 length: 15 amino acids. Here the CDR3 DNA reads TGTTCCAGCAGCCCCTCAGCGGGCCGCTCCTACGAGCAGTACGTC. It yields the protein CSSSPSAGRSYEQYV.

DNA of the CDR3: TGCGCCAGCAGCTTGGACAGTTCCGAGCAGTACTTC. Translating it yields CASSLDSSEQYF. V is TRBV5-1 and J is TRBJ2-7; D is uncertain. The germline gives CDR1 SGHRS, CDR2 YFSETQ. Trimming removed 0 bases at V and 6 bases at J, with 7 bases between. The CDR3 length is 12 residues.

The chain couples TRBV6-4 to TRBJ2-2; the match to TRBD2 covers 7 bases. The germline CDR1 and CDR2 sequences are MRHNA and SNTAGT. The CDR3 length is 16 residues. J was trimmed by 3 bases and V by 0 bases; bases with no gene match: 4. CDR3 DNA: TGTGCCAGCAGTGACTCGGGGAGGGGTGACACCGGGGAGCTGTTTTTT. Translated, it gives CASSDSGRGDTGELFF.